What follows describes a single T cell receptor beta chain. Its antigen is undetermined. Trimming stripped 5 bases from V and 0 bases from J, with 14 bases between. The CDR3 loop spans 16 amino acids. Germline loops: CDR1 SGHVS, CDR2 FQNEAQ. The entry originates in a study of shared clonotypes between healthy human individuals. Study-level information: Two female and three male donors aged 18 to 49 were enrolled. CD8 memory received one plate per donor, CD8 naive two, CD4 memory three and CD4 naive three. Whole-study findings and limits: Some naive CD4 clonotypes, approximately 4.5%, turned up in common across several donors.

Method: immunoSEQ multiplex PCR; TCRdb's copy keeps in-frame clones and lacks some. The table records over a million clones, roughly 96% of them present only once. This sequence joins TRBV7-8 and TRBJ2-4, with D perhaps matching TRBD1 or TRBD2 (5 bases each). The specimen was naive CD4+ T cells sorted from blood. The subset is: CD45RA+ positively selected. This clonotype was obtained from a man aged 25-45 years in good health. The CDR3 sequence is CASSPEGFLAKNIQYF. The CDR3 DNA sequence: TGTGCCAGCAGCCCAGAGGGGTTCTTAGCCAAAAACATTCAGTACTTC.